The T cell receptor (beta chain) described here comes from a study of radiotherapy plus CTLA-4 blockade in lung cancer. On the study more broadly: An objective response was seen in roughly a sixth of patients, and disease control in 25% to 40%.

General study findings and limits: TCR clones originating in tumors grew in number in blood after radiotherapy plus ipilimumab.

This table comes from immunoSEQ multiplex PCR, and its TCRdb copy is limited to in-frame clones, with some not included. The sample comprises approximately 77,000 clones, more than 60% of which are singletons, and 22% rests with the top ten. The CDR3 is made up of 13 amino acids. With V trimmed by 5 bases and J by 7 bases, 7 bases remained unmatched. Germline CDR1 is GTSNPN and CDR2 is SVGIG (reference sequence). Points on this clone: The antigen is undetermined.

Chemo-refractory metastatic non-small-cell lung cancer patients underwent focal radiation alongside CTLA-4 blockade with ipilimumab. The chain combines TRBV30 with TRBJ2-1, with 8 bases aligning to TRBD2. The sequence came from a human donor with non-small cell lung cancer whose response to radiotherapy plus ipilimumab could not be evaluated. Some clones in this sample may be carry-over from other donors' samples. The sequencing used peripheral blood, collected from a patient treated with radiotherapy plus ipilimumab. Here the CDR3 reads CAWDRGGLNEQFF. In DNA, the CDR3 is TGTGCCTGGGACCGGGGGGGGCTTAATGAGCAGTTCTTC.